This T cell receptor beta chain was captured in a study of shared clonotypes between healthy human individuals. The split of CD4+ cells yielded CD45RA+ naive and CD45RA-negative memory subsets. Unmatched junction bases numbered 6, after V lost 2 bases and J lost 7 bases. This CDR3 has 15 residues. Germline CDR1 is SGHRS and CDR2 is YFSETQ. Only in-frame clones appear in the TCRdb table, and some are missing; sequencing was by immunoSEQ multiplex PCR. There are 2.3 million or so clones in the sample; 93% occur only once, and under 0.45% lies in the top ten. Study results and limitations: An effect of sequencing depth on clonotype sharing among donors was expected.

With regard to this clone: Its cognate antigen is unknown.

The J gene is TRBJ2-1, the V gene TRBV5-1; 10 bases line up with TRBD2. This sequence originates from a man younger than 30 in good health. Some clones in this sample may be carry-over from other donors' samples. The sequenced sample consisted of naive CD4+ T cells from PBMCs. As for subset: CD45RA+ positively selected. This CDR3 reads CASSFLAGVVNEQFF. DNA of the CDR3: TGCGCCAGCAGCTTTCTAGCGGGAGTAGTTAATGAGCAGTTCTTC. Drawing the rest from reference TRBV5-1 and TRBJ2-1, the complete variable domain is KAGVTQTPRYLIKTRGQQVTLSCSPISGHRSVSWYQQTPGQGLQFLFEYFSETQRNKGNFPGRFSGRQFSNSRSEMNVSTLELGDSALYLCASSFLAGVVNEQFFGPGTRLTVL.